The 16 T cell receptor beta chains below were found in one sample sequenced in a study of T cell responses to AZD1222 COVID-19 vaccine. This table comes from immunoSEQ multiplex PCR, and its TCRdb copy is limited to in-frame clones, with some not included. Seen here are about 140,000 clones, almost 90% observed once, and the top ten hold around 3.6%. The starting material was peripheral blood, obtained on day 0 of AZD1222 vaccination. These receptors were obtained from an adult in good health.

The chain combines TRBV28 with TRBJ2-1; possibly TRBD2 for D (6 bases). Germline CDR1 is MDHEN and CDR2 is SYDVKM. Trimming removed 7 bases at V and 6 bases at J, with 25 bases between. The CDR3 length is 17 residues. The CDR3 here is CASTPPRGSGYLNEQFF. CDR3 nucleotide sequence: TGTGCCAGCACCCCACCCCGGGGTAGCGGATACCTCAATGAGCAGTTCTTC.

For this clone: One end of the junction does not line up with germline, which may come from a read error. V and J are TRBV3-1 (or the pseudogene TRBV3-2) and TRBJ1-2; D remains unclear. The germline CDR1 and CDR2 sequences are LGHDT and YNNKEL (reference sequence). CDR3 length: 13 residues. The CDR3 DNA follows: TGTGCCAGCAGCCAAGGGGTTTACTACGGCTACACCTTC. Translated, it gives CASSQGVYYGYTF.

This chain joins TRBV7-7 and TRBJ2-5, with D maybe TRBD1 (5 bases). Germline values: CDR1 SSHAT, CDR2 FNYEAQ (reference sequence). The CDR3 consists of 14 residues. V shed 4 bases and J shed 5 bases, with 14 bases lying between them. CDR3 amino acids: CASSSTTVGETQYF. The CDR3, as DNA: TGTGCCAGCAGCTCAACGACAGTAGGCGAGACCCAGTACTTC.

This chain connects TRBV18 to TRBJ1-5; 9 nucleotides align to TRBD1. The CDR3 totals 15 residues. Per germline, CDR1 KGHSH and CDR2 LQKENI. V was pared by 1 base and J by 4 bases, with 2 bases of the junction left unmatched. Written as DNA, the CDR3 is TGTGCCAGCTCACCACTCGGACAGGGGAATCAGCCCCAGCATTTT. Residues: CASSPLGQGNQPQHF.

The J gene is TRBJ2-4, the V gene TRBV19; 9 bases line up with TRBD2. Trimming at V came to 6 bases and at J to 6 bases, leaving 0 bases not matched to a gene. This CDR3 has 12 amino acids. Looked up from germline, CDR1 is LNHDA and CDR2 is SQIVND (reference sequence). The DNA for the CDR3 is TGTGCCAGTAGAGCGGGAGGAAACATTCAGTACTTC. Translating gives CASRAGGNIQYF.

The chain joins TRBV28 to TRBJ2-2, with D uncertain. The CDR3 spans 14 residues. V lost 1 base and J 7 bases, leaving 10 bases between the germline ends. Germline V gives CDR1 MDHEN, CDR2 SYDVKM. The DNA of the CDR3 is TGTGCCAGCAGTTTATCGTCGGCAATCGGGGAGCTGTTTTTT. This sequence encodes CASSLSSAIGELFF.

The chain carries TRBV2 and TRBJ2-3; 10 positions agree with TRBD2. Trimming took 8 bases from V and 3 from J; bases not matched to a gene: 5. The CDR3 has 14 residues. CDR1 and CDR2 (germline): SNHLY, FYNNEI. CDR3 amino acids: CASLAGVGTDTQYF. The CDR3 bases are TGTGCCAGCCTAGCGGGAGTTGGGACAGATACGCAGTATTTT.

CDR3 region: CASSQFTRQGQGYTF. CDR3 coding DNA: TGTGCCAGCAGCCAATTCACCCGACAGGGGCAGGGCTACACCTTC. J is TRBJ1-2 and V is TRBV3-1 (or the pseudogene TRBV3-2); 8 bases agree with TRBD1. CDR1 is LGHDT, CDR2 YNNKEL, per germline (reference sequence). Unmatched junction bases numbered 10, after V lost 2 bases and J lost 8 bases. The CDR3 is made up of 15 amino acids.

This clone was seen a few times. This chain connects TRBV6-5 to TRBJ2-7; 13 bases agree with TRBD2. With 6 bases clipped from V and 9 bases from J, the junction kept 11 bases outside the gene matches. There are 15 residues in the CDR3. Germline lookup yields CDR1 MNHEY and CDR2 SVGAGI. In DNA, the CDR3 is TGTGCCAGCAGCCCCAGGACTAGCGGGGGCCAAAGGCAGTACTTC. Its translation is CASSPRTSGGQRQYF.

The chain couples TRBV29-1 to TRBJ2-1, with 7 bases identical to TRBD1. Germline-derived CDR1 and CDR2 are SQVTM and ANQGSEA. This CDR3 is 13 amino acids long. J was trimmed by 7 bases and V by 7 bases; bases with no gene match: 10. CDR3 DNA sequence: TGCAGCGGAGACGGGACAGCAAGTAATGAGCAGTTCTTC. This sequence encodes CSGDGTASNEQFF.

The chain combines TRBV6-1 with TRBJ1-5, with D unclear. The CDR3 totals 12 residues. Germline assignment: CDR1 MNHNS and CDR2 SASEGT. Trimming removed 2 bases from V and 7 bases from J, with 6 bases in between. CDR3 sequence reads: CASSELLQPQHF. Here the CDR3 DNA reads TGTGCCAGCAGTGAACTGCTGCAGCCCCAGCATTTT.

This sequence joins TRBV7-9 and TRBJ2-1, with unresolved D. V was shortened by 0 bases and J by 7 bases, with 10 bases between the two germline ends. The CDR3 is 14 amino acids. Per the germline V gene, CDR1 is SEHNR and CDR2 is FQNEAQ (reference sequence). CDR3 bases: TGTGCCAGCAGCTTAGCGCTTTCCGCGAATGAGCAGTTCTTC. Its translation is CASSLALSANEQFF.

The CDR3 is CASSLASFPNYGYTF. CDR3 sequence (DNA): TGCGCCAGCAGCTTGGCCTCGTTCCCTAACTATGGCTACACCTTC. The chain recombines TRBV5-1 with TRBJ1-2, with no clear D. CDR3 length equals 15 residues. The V end was cut by 0 bases, the J end by 0 bases, with 9 bases between. The germline V gene has CDR1 SGHRS and CDR2 YFSETQ.

The chain is built from TRBV3-1 (or the pseudogene TRBV3-2) and TRBJ1-2; tentative D call: TRBD1 (6 bases). The CDR3 has 18 amino acids. The germline V and J ends were trimmed by 0 bases and 1 base, with 18 bases remaining between them. Germline V lookup: CDR1 LGHDT, CDR2 YNNKEL (reference sequence). CDR3 sequence (DNA): TGTGCCAGCAGCCAAGATATGGGGGCCCCACCCTTTAACTATGGCTACACCTTC. Translating it yields CASSQDMGAPPFNYGYTF.

V gene TRBV6-5 combines with J gene TRBJ2-1; D gene uncertain. Germline V gives CDR1 MNHEY, CDR2 SVGAGI. This CDR3 spans 14 amino acids. The V and J ends lost 3 bases and 3 bases respectively, with 9 bases between them. CDR3 bases: TGTGCCAGCAGTTATCGGCAGAACTACAATGAGCAGTTCTTC. Its translation is CASSYRQNYNEQFF.

CDR3 nucleotides: TGTGCCAGCAGCTTAGGGACCCTTGCCACAGATACGCAGTATTTT. It translates to CASSLGTLATDTQYF. The chain uses TRBV11-2 and TRBJ2-3; no clear D. The CDR3 is 15 residues long. Germline CDR1 SGHAT, CDR2 FQNNGV. Trimming cost V 1 base and J 2 bases, with 10 bases left between them.